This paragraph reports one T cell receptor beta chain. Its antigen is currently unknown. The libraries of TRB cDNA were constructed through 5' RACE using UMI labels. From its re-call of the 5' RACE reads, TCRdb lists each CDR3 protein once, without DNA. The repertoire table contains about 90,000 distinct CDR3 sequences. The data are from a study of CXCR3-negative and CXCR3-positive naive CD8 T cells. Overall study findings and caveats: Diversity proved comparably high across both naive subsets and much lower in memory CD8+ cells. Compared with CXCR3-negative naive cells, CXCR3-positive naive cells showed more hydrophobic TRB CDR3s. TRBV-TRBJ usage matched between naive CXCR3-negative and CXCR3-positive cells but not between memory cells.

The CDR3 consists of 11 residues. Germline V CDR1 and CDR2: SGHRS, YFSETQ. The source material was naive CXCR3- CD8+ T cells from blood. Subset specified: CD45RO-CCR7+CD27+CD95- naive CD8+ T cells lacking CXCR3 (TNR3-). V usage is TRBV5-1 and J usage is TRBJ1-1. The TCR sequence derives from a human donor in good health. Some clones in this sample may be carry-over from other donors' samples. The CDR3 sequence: CASSFGTEALF.